This TCR beta chain was found in a study of brain T cells in children with intractable seizures. Time point given: blood from clinic visit 5 months post-surgery; TSC patient then seizure free. Only cases whose brain tissue showed the highest T cell transcript signatures were sequenced. The germline gives CDR1 SGHVS, CDR2 FQNEAQ. The CDR3 consists of 16 residues. V dropped 0 bases and J dropped 0 bases, with 8 bases sitting between them. The protocol was immunoSEQ multiplex PCR, while the TCRdb copy is restricted to in-frame clones and leaves out a portion. The sample holds under 400,000 clones, about 94% seen once.

The receptor comes from a boy younger than two with tuberous sclerosis and intractable seizures. The starting material was peripheral blood, obtained 4 to 5 months after surgery. This chain joins TRBV7-8 and TRBJ2-2; no reliable D call. The CDR3 spells CASSLAADPNTGELFF. The CDR3 nucleotides are TGTGCCAGCAGCTTAGCAGCAGATCCGAACACCGGGGAGCTGTTTTTT.